These 4 T cell receptor beta chains came from one sample sequenced in a study of blood T cell repertoires in COVID-19. TCRdb's table, derived via immunoSEQ multiplex PCR, lists solely in-frame clones and lacks some. There are hundreds of thousands of clones in the sample; approximately 91% occur only once, and approximately 0.7% lies in the top ten. The sequencing sample was made of peripheral blood. The receptors originated from a human donor in a cohort sampled during active COVID-19.

The chain employs TRBV4-3 and TRBJ2-3; 7 bases align to TRBD1. CDR1 and CDR2 from the germline V gene are LGHNA and YSLEER. Unmatched junction bases numbered 6, after V lost 4 bases and J lost 8 bases. CDR3 length equals 13 residues. In DNA, the CDR3 is TGCGCCAGCAGCCTGCTCACAGGGGTTACGCAGTATTTT. It is translated as CASSLLTGVTQYF.

This clone was recorded once. J is TRBJ1-2 and V is TRBV5-1; TRBD1 aligns across 7 bases. CDR1 is SGHRS, CDR2 YFSETQ, per germline. Losses at the gene ends were 0 bases for V and 6 bases for J; bases not matched to a gene: 2. The CDR3 has 13 residues. The CDR3 is CASSLGTGHGYTF. CDR3 nucleotide sequence: TGCGCCAGCAGCTTGGGGACAGGACATGGCTACACCTTC.

The rearrangement uses TRBV7-9 and TRBJ2-7; the match to TRBD1 covers 9 bases. The CDR3 covers 14 residues. Germline CDR1 is SEHNR and CDR2 is FQNEAQ (reference sequence). Trimming took 5 bases from V and 7 from J; bases not matched to a gene: 9. The CDR3: CASSAYRGLGEQYF. The DNA of the CDR3 is TGTGCCAGCAGCGCTTACAGGGGGCTTGGTGAGCAGTACTTC.

The count of this clone is one. J is TRBJ2-7 and V is TRBV4-2, with 8 bases matching TRBD2. J lost 0 bases, V lost 6 bases, and 10 bases had no gene match. This CDR3 region has 16 residues. The germline V gene has CDR1 LGHNA and CDR2 YNFKEQ. CDR3 nucleotide sequence: TGTGCCAGCAGTCTCGTTTGGACTAGCTCCTCCTACGAGCAGTACTTC. Translation gives CASSLVWTSSSYEQYF.